These T cell receptor beta chains were read from a single sample in a study of shared clonotypes between healthy human individuals. Profiled with immunoSEQ multiplex PCR; TCRdb holds only in-frame clones, not every one. This sample has 400,000 to 500,000 clones, with 76% found just once. Sequencing was done on a sample of PBMCs. Receptor source: a middle-aged woman in good health. Some clones in this sample may be carry-over from other donors' samples. The conserved cysteine and the conserved F or W are not part of the CDR3 here.

cdr3_length: 12; v_call: TRBV19; j_call: TRBJ1-2; cdr3_aa: ASSRQGQSYGYT
cdr3_length: 13; v_call: TRBV25-1; j_call: TRBJ1-4; cdr3_aa: ASSEYGGFREKLF
cdr3_length: 13; v_call: TRBV11-2; j_call: TRBJ2-7; cdr3_aa: ASGYSGPTPREQY
cdr3_length: 13; v_call: TRBV5-1; j_call: TRBJ2-1; cdr3_aa: ASSERLLGSNEQF
cdr3_length: 12; v_call: TRBV28; j_call: TRBJ2-2; cdr3_aa: ASRGPGEAGELF
cdr3_length: 20; v_call: TRBV4-1; j_call: TRBJ2-1; cdr3_aa: ASSHKRLLVTSGRLAYNEQF
cdr3_length: 12; v_call: TRBV19; j_call: TRBJ1-6; cdr3_aa: ASSDRGDNSPLH
cdr3_length: 13; v_call: TRBV7-9; j_call: TRBJ2-7; cdr3_aa: ASSFQRGGGYEQY
cdr3_length: 10; v_call: TRBV30; j_call: TRBJ1-1; cdr3_aa: AWSHGQGEAF
cdr3_length: 13; v_call: TRBV10-3; j_call: TRBJ1-5; cdr3_aa: AISPGTGSNQPQH
cdr3_length: 12; v_call: TRBV6-4; j_call: TRBJ1-1; cdr3_aa: ASKIGQGESEAF
cdr3_length: 11; v_call: TRBV9; j_call: TRBJ2-7; cdr3_aa: ASSPGFSYEQY
cdr3_length: 14; v_call: TRBV10-1; j_call: TRBJ2-1; cdr3_aa: ASSESSSGPYNEQF
cdr3_length: 11; v_call: TRBV7-8; j_call: TRBJ1-5; cdr3_aa: ASSQGAGQPQH
cdr3_length: 11; v_call: TRBV4-3; j_call: TRBJ1-2; cdr3_aa: ASSQDDGYGYT
cdr3_length: 13; v_call: TRBV7-3; j_call: TRBJ2-2; cdr3_aa: ASSSGGLDTGELF
cdr3_length: 13; v_call: TRBV28; j_call: TRBJ1-2; cdr3_aa: ASFTTGSANYGYT
cdr3_length: 11; v_call: TRBV30; j_call: .; cdr3_aa: AWRGGGTYEQY
cdr3_length: 13; v_call: TRBV10-1; j_call: TRBJ2-3; cdr3_aa: ASSERRCSTDTQY
cdr3_length: 13; v_call: TRBV9; j_call: TRBJ2-1; cdr3_aa: ASSVEGWSYNEQF
cdr3_length: 15; v_call: TRBV6-4; j_call: TRBJ2-7; cdr3_aa: ASSRRPSGRPLDEQY
cdr3_length: 14; v_call: TRBV5-6; j_call: TRBJ2-7; cdr3_aa: ASSLSLGLNSYEQY
cdr3_length: 13; v_call: TRBV11-2; j_call: TRBJ2-2; cdr3_aa: ASSWTGGATGELF
cdr3_length: 13; v_call: TRBV28; j_call: TRBJ1-4; cdr3_aa: ASSLEVRKNEKLF
cdr3_length: 15; v_call: TRBV10-3; j_call: TRBJ2-3; cdr3_aa: AISESTGTGVTDTQY
cdr3_length: 11; v_call: TRBV5-1; j_call: TRBJ2-5; cdr3_aa: ASSFGGGETQY
cdr3_length: 14; v_call: TRBV5-1; j_call: TRBJ2-3; cdr3_aa: ASTPTSGRGTDTQY
cdr3_length: 11; v_call: TRBV5-6; j_call: TRBJ2-5; cdr3_aa: ASSTRGIETQY
cdr3_length: 7; v_call: TRBV11-3; j_call: TRBJ2-5; cdr3_aa: ASPGDQY
cdr3_length: 14; v_call: TRBV11-2; j_call: TRBJ2-1; cdr3_aa: ASSPRGSGRFNEQF
cdr3_length: 11; v_call: TRBV6-5; j_call: TRBJ1-2; cdr3_aa: ASSYGQNYGYT
cdr3_length: 12; v_call: TRBV27; j_call: TRBJ1-4; cdr3_aa: ASSRTGVGEKLF
cdr3_length: 13; v_call: TRBV14; j_call: TRBJ2-1; cdr3_aa: ASSLLAAGLTEQF
cdr3_length: 9; v_call: TRBV29-1; j_call: TRBJ1-1; cdr3_aa: SVGGAAEAF
cdr3_length: 12; v_call: TRBV15; j_call: TRBJ2-3; cdr3_aa: ATSSEGGARTQY
cdr3_length: 12; v_call: TRBV5-1; j_call: TRBJ2-3; cdr3_aa: ASTAGKTTDTQY
cdr3_length: 12; v_call: TRBV7-9; j_call: TRBJ1-2; cdr3_aa: ASSLSSQGHGYT